Below are 26 T cell receptor beta chains sequenced from a single sample in a study of CD4+ T cells in melanoma. Assay: immunoSEQ multiplex PCR; the TCRdb copy retains only in-frame clones and omits some. Of roughly 120,000 clones in the sample, 80% to 95% were seen once. The specimen was peripheral blood. The receptors originated from a human donor with melanoma.

This clone appeared a few times. The J gene is TRBJ2-3, the V gene TRBV5-1; the D gene could be TRBD1 or TRBD2 (6 bases each). V lost 5 bases and J 4 bases, leaving 14 bases between the germline ends. This CDR3 has 14 residues. Germline V lookup: CDR1 SGHRS, CDR2 YFSETQ. The CDR3 loop is CASRRAEGADTQYF. CDR3 bases: TGCGCCAGCAGAAGGGCGGAGGGGGCAGATACGCAGTATTTT.

The J gene is TRBJ1-2, the V gene TRBV19, with D tentatively TRBD1 (5 bases). The CDR3 is 14 amino acids. V gave up 1 base and J gave up 3 bases, with 9 bases separating them. CDR1 and CDR2 (germline): LNHDA, SQIVND (reference sequence). As DNA, the CDR3 is TGTGCCAGTAGTATAGTGAGGGGTGACTATGGCTACACCTTC. Residues: CASSIVRGDYGYTF.

CDR3 protein: CAISESGETQYF. The CDR3, as DNA: TGTGCCATCAGTGAGTCTGGGGAGACCCAGTACTTC. The chain is built from TRBV10-3 and TRBJ2-5; D unresolved. This CDR3 has 12 residues. Germline CDR1 reads ENHRY; CDR2 reads SYGVKD. Trimming stripped 0 bases from V and 5 bases from J, with 4 bases between.

The chain employs TRBV11-1 and TRBJ1-1; D is ambiguous. V lost 5 bases and J lost 4, with 8 bases in between. Looked up from germline, CDR1 is SGHAT and CDR2 is FQDESV (reference sequence). The CDR3 length is 12 residues. The CDR3 region has the DNA TGTGCCAGCAGCCCCGCAATCACTGAAGCTTTCTTT. Translated: CASSPAITEAFF.

This clone was detected once. V and J are TRBV6-5 and TRBJ1-2, with 7 nucleotides matching TRBD1. In germline, CDR1 is MNHEY, CDR2 SVGAGI. This CDR3 has 15 residues. With V trimmed by 6 bases and J by 3 bases, 10 bases remained unmatched. This CDR3 is CASRNLGQAYYGYTF. The CDR3 DNA is TGTGCCAGCAGGAATCTAGGACAGGCATACTATGGCTACACCTTC.

This clone was seen once. The V gene is TRBV6-5, the J gene TRBJ1-3; the D is unclear. CDR3 length: 15 amino acids. Trimming cost V 4 bases and J 0 bases, with 10 bases left between them. Germline V gene sequence: CDR1 MNHEY, CDR2 SVGAGI. The CDR3 DNA follows: TGTGCCAGCAGTTCCAGACGGACCTCTGGAAACACCATATATTTT. This translates into CASSSRRTSGNTIYF.

This chain uses TRBV19 with TRBJ1-6; the D is unclear. Trimming stripped 3 bases from V and 13 bases from J, with 22 bases between. The germline CDR1 and CDR2 sequences are LNHDA and SQIVND (reference sequence). CDR3 size: 16 residues. The CDR3 DNA reads as TGTGCCAGTAGTATGTTAGGATCTAATACTATCGGGCCCCTCCACTTT. Translation gives CASSMLGSNTIGPLHF.

The gene calls are TRBV4-3 and TRBJ2-7; 8 nucleotides align to TRBD1. Germline V gene data show CDR1 as LGHNA and CDR2 as YSLEER. Trimming cost V 4 bases and J 4 bases; bases outside gene matches: 6. The CDR3 totals 14 residues. The CDR3: CASSLTGVSYEQYF. CDR3 bases: TGCGCCAGCAGCCTGACAGGGGTATCTTACGAGCAGTACTTC.

The genes are TRBV12-5 and TRBJ2-2; D call uncertain. Trimming pared 6 bases from V and 4 bases from J, leaving 6 bases between. CDR3 size: 12 residues. The V gene's germline CDR1 is LGHNT and CDR2 FRNRAP. The DNA for the CDR3 is TGTGCTAGTGGGGCCCCCACCGGGGAGCTGTTTTTT. Its translation: CASGAPTGELFF.

The rearrangement uses TRBV27 and TRBJ1-2; D remains unclear. The CDR3 runs to 14 residues. The germline gives CDR1 MNHEY, CDR2 SMNVEV (reference sequence). V lost 10 bases, J lost 0 bases, and 15 bases lay in between. The chain's CDR3 is CATGVQTSNYGYTF. The CDR3 nucleotides are TGTGCCACCGGCGTACAGACTTCTAACTATGGCTACACCTTC.

The chain couples TRBV28 to TRBJ1-1; 7 bases agree with TRBD1. CDR3 length: 16 amino acids. The germline V gene has CDR1 MDHEN and CDR2 SYDVKM. V dropped 7 bases and J dropped 0; count of bases not matched to a gene: 11. This chain's CDR3 is CASIDRALLMNTEAFF. In nucleotides, the CDR3 is TGTGCCAGCATTGACAGGGCCCTACTAATGAACACTGAAGCTTTCTTT.

As for this clone: One junction end does not reproduce the germline sequence, and a read error may be involved. The genes are TRBV11-3 and TRBJ1-1; D remains unclear. Germline V lookup: CDR1 SGHNT, CDR2 YENEEA. The CDR3 totals 15 residues. CDR3 protein: CASSQWEIRGSEAFF. In DNA, the CDR3 is TGCGCCAGCAGCCAATGGGAAATCCGTGGTTCTGAAGCTTTCTTT.

The chain combines TRBV18 with TRBJ2-7, with a tentative D call TRBD1 (5 bases). Germline V gene lookup returns CDR1 KGHSH and CDR2 LQKENI. The V end lost 2 bases, the J end lost 0 bases, and 14 bases lay between the germline ends. The CDR3 length is 16 residues. CDR3 protein: CASSPGHPSVSYEQYF. CDR3 nucleotides: TGTGCCAGCTCACCAGGACACCCGAGCGTCTCCTACGAGCAGTACTTC.

The rearrangement joins TRBV29-1 to TRBJ2-1; 11 nucleotides agree with TRBD2. The CDR3 totals 17 residues. CDR1 is SQVTM and CDR2 is ANQGSEA in the germline V gene. V lost 5 bases and J lost 9; bases outside the gene matches: 18. The CDR3 here is CSVPTQGAFGTSGEQFF. In nucleotides, the CDR3 is TGCAGCGTTCCCACGCAGGGGGCCTTCGGGACTAGCGGTGAGCAGTTCTTC.

The chain employs TRBV9 and TRBJ2-2; 7 bases are shared with TRBD2. Germline CDR1 is SGDLS and CDR2 is YYNGEE. This CDR3 has 14 residues. J gave up 7 bases and V 0 bases, and 3 bases lay outside the gene matches. CDR3 in DNA: TGTGCCAGCAGCGTAGTTGGGAGGGGCGGGGAGCTGTTTTTT. It encodes CASSVVGRGGELFF.

As concerns this clone: Other DNA sequences in this specimen translate into the identical CDR3. This sequence joins TRBV7-3 and TRBJ2-3, with 14 bases identical to TRBD2. The CDR3 length is 16 residues. The V gene's germline CDR1 is SGHTA and CDR2 FQGTGA. The V gene end was trimmed by 2 bases and the J gene end by 3 bases; junction bases not matched to a gene: 1. CDR3: CASSLGLAGGTDTQYF. The CDR3 coding sequence is TGTGCCAGCAGCTTAGGACTAGCGGGGGGTACAGATACGCAGTATTTT.

The chain recombines TRBV5-1 with TRBJ2-3; 7 positions match TRBD1. The CDR3 runs 15 residues. The J segment lost 0 bases and the V segment lost 4 bases, leaving 5 bases of the junction unmatched. CDR1 is SGHRS, CDR2 YFSETQ, per germline. In DNA, the CDR3 is TGCGCCAGCAGCCCGTCGACAGGGAGCACAGATACGCAGTATTTT. Translating gives CASSPSTGSTDTQYF.

This chain uses TRBV7-2 with TRBJ2-3; D may be TRBD1 (5 bases). V gave up 2 bases and J gave up 2 bases, with 11 bases separating them. The CDR3 is 15 amino acids. Germline CDR1 and CDR2: SGHTA and FQGNSA. In nucleotides, the CDR3 is TGTGCCAGCAGCTTAACCTCGACAGACACAGATACGCAGTATTTT. It codes for CASSLTSTDTDTQYF. The full variable domain, completed using reference TRBV7-2 and TRBJ2-3, is GAGVSQSPSNKVTEKGKDVELRCDPISGHTALYWYRQSLGQGLEFLIYFQGNSAPDKSGLPSDRFSAERTGGSVSTLTIQRTQQEDSAVYLCASSLTSTDTDTQYFGPGTRLTVL.

V usage is TRBV7-2 and J usage is TRBJ2-3; D is possibly TRBD1 or TRBD2 (6 bases each). The CDR3 contains 14 residues. V lost 5 bases, J lost 4 bases, and 13 bases lay in between. CDR1 and CDR2 from the germline V gene are SGHTA and FQGNSA. CDR3 amino acids: CASSLVGGPDTQYF. CDR3 bases: TGTGCCAGCAGCCTCGTCGGGGGCCCAGATACGCAGTATTTT. The full variable domain, completed using reference TRBV7-2 and TRBJ2-3, is GAGVSQSPSNKVTEKGKDVELRCDPISGHTALYWYRQSLGQGLEFLIYFQGNSAPDKSGLPSDRFSAERTGGSVSTLTIQRTQQEDSAVYLCASSLVGGPDTQYFGPGTRLTVL.

This rearrangement joins TRBV5-4 to TRBJ2-5, with 8 bases lining up with TRBD2. The CDR3 loop spans 13 amino acids. V was pared by 4 bases and J by 4 bases, with 3 bases of the junction left unmatched. Germline CDR1 is SGHNT and CDR2 is YYREEE (reference sequence). Written as DNA, the CDR3 is TGTGCCAGCAGCACGGGGGGGCTAGAGACCCAGTACTTC. Encoded protein: CASSTGGLETQYF.

The genes are TRBV7-8 and TRBJ2-7; D perhaps matches TRBD2 (5 bases). The V end was cut by 3 bases, the J end by 6 bases, with 15 bases between. CDR3 length: 14 residues. Germline lookup yields CDR1 SGHVS and CDR2 FQNEAQ. CDR3 in amino acids: CASSFSGIGSEQYF. The DNA of the CDR3 is TGTGCCAGCAGCTTTTCCGGGATTGGTTCCGAGCAGTACTTC.

This clone was seen a handful of times. The chain has TRBV15 and TRBJ1-5, with D maybe TRBD1 (5 bases). Germline CDR1 is LNHNV and CDR2 is YYDKDF (reference sequence). Trimming left V 0 bases short and J 6 bases short, with 12 bases between. The CDR3 has 15 amino acids. The chain's CDR3 is CATSRDYTGGQPQHF. DNA of the CDR3: TGTGCCACCAGCAGAGATTACACAGGAGGTCAGCCCCAGCATTTT.

The rearrangement links TRBV7-7 to TRBJ2-1; 13 positions agree with TRBD2. V dropped 5 bases and J dropped 7; count of bases not matched to a gene: 5. The germline V gene encodes CDR1 SSHAT and CDR2 FNYEAQ (reference sequence). This CDR3 is 15 amino acids long. CDR3 nucleotides: TGTGCCAGCAGCCCACTAGCGGGAGGGCTGAATGAGCAGTTCTTC. Translation gives CASSPLAGGLNEQFF.

This chain uses TRBV9 with TRBJ2-3, with D tentatively TRBD2 (5 bases). Trimming removed 3 bases at V and 2 bases at J, with 13 bases between. The CDR3 covers 15 residues. Germline V gene sequence: CDR1 SGDLS, CDR2 YYNGEE. CDR3 residues: CASSAPYDYTDTQYF. The CDR3 region has the DNA TGTGCCAGCAGCGCACCTTATGACTACACAGATACGCAGTATTTT. Combining the CDR3 with reference TRBV9 and TRBJ2-3 gives the whole variable domain DSGVTQTPKHLITATGQRVTLRCSPRSGDLSVYWYQQSLDQGLQFLIQYYNGEERAKGNILERFSAQQFPDLHSELNLSSLELGDSALYFCASSAPYDYTDTQYFGPGTRLTVL.

This clone appeared once. The chain joins TRBV19 to TRBJ1-5; D is undetermined. Germline CDR1 LNHDA, CDR2 SQIVND (reference sequence). Trimming pared 0 bases from V and 4 bases from J, leaving 13 bases between. CDR3 size: 16 residues. The CDR3 bases are TGTGCCAGTAGTATAGAAGTTCATCAGTCTAATCAGCCCCAGCATTTT. Encoded protein: CASSIEVHQSNQPQHF. Full variable domain (remainder filled in from reference TRBV19 and TRBJ1-5): DGGITQSPKYLFRKEGQNVTLSCEQNLNHDAMYWYRQDPGQGLRLIYYSQIVNDFQKGDIAEGYSVSREKKESFPLTVTSAQKNPTAFYLCASSIEVHQSNQPQHFGDGTRLSIL.

About this clone: The junction differs from germline at one of its ends, possibly a read error. The chain combines TRBV6-5 with TRBJ1-6; D gene uncertain. CDR1 and CDR2 from the germline V gene are MNHEY and SVGAGI. CDR3 length: 14 amino acids. The CDR3 nucleotides read TGTGCCAGCAGTTCCCTACCAAGGAATTCACCCCTCCGCTTT. The encoded protein is CASSSLPRNSPLRF.